This is a list of T cell receptor beta chains from one sample in a study of T cells in Graves' hyperthyroidism and ophthalmopathy. Using its own MiXCR run on the multiplex PCR reads, TCRdb lists one record per CDR3 protein. The data contain 450,000 to 600,000 distinct CDR3 sequences, 20% of them singletons. Sample: blood. The receptors were gathered from a man aged 40-49 years with Graves' ophthalmopathy. The CDR3 runs from the conserved cysteine through the conserved F or W. Fields, in order: J gene, V gene, D gene, clone size, CDR3 DNA, CDR3 protein. The D gene is left open where the match is weak. For some rows the clone size is stated as once, few or many, or as a class when expanded; others skip it.

J: TRBJ2-3
V: TRBV18
D: NA
size: NA
DNA: TGTGCCAGCTCACCTTACCAAGAGGATACGCAGTATTTT
CDR3: CASSPYQEDTQYF

J: TRBJ2-1
V: TRBV6-1
D: NA
size: NA
DNA: TGTGCCAGCACCCCCGCAGGAGTATTGGGTGTGTACGAGCAGTTCTTC
CDR3: CASTPAGVLGVYEQFF

J: TRBJ2-7
V: TRBV5-5
D: NA
size: few
DNA: TGTGCCAGCAGCTGGACAGACAACTACGAGCAGTACTTC
CDR3: CASSWTDNYEQYF

J: TRBJ2-3
V: TRBV6-4
D: NA
size: few
DNA: TGTGCCAGCAGGCCCCAGTCGTTAGGGGCAGATACGCAGTATTTT
CDR3: CASRPQSLGADTQYF

J: TRBJ2-3
V: TRBV11-1
D: NA
size: NA
DNA: TGTGCCAGCAGCTACGGACAGCGCACAGATACGCAGTATTTT
CDR3: CASSYGQRTDTQYF

J: TRBJ2-7
V: TRBV20-1
D: TRBD2
size: many
DNA: TGCAGTGCTAGAATCTCCCTTAGCGGGGGAATATACGAGCAGTACTTC
CDR3: CSARISLSGGIYEQYF

J: TRBJ2-2
V: TRBV29-1
D: NA
size: NA
DNA: TGCAGCGTTGAAGTTCAACACAGCGTAATTCCCAGGCGGTTTTTT
CDR3: CSVEVQHSVIPRRFF

J: TRBJ1-2
V: TRBV9
D: TRBD1
size: NA
DNA: TGTGCCAGCAGCACGACAGGGGATTTGTTTGGCTACACCTTC
CDR3: CASSTTGDLFGYTF

J: TRBJ2-1
V: TRBV12-3/TRBV12-4
D: NA
size: many
DNA: TGTGCCAGCAGTTTTATCTTCGGCTCCTACAATGAGCAGTTCTTC
CDR3: CASSFIFGSYNEQFF

J: TRBJ2-5
V: TRBV14
D: NA
size: NA
DNA: TGTGCCAGCAGCCAAGTCTTGGCATCTCCCCAGTACTTC
CDR3: CASSQVLASPQYF

J: TRBJ2-7
V: TRBV5-1
D: TRBD1
size: NA
DNA: TGCGCCAGCAGCTTCTTGACAGGGGCGAGGAACGAGCAGTACTTC
CDR3: CASSFLTGARNEQYF

J: TRBJ2-6
V: TRBV3-1
D: NA
size: few
DNA: TGTGCCAGCAGCCCCGGGACCGGGTGGTTCGGGGCCAACGTCCTGACTTTC
CDR3: CASSPGTGWFGANVLTF

J: TRBJ2-2
V: TRBV6-2/TRBV6-3
D: NA
size: few
DNA: TGTGCCAGCAGCACACTTAGACATGCCGGGGAGCTGTTTTTT
CDR3: CASSTLRHAGELFF

J: TRBJ1-4
V: TRBV4-1
D: TRBD1
size: NA
DNA: TGCGCCAGCAGCGGACAGGGGGGAACTAATGAAAAACTGTTTTTT
CDR3: CASSGQGGTNEKLFF

J: TRBJ2-7
V: TRBV11-2
D: NA
size: NA
DNA: TGTGCCAGCAGTCGTGGGCGGGGTAGGAACGAGCAGTACTTC
CDR3: CASSRGRGRNEQYF